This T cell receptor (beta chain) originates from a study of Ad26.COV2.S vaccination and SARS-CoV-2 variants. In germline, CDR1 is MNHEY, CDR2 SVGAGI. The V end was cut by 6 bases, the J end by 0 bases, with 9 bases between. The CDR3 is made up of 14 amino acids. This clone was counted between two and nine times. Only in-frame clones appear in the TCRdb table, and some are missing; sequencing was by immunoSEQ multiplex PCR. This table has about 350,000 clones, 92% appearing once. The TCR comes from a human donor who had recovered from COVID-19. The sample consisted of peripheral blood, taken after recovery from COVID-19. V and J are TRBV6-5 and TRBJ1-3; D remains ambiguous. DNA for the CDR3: TGTGCCAGCAGGCCCAGCGACTCTGGAAACACCATATATTTT. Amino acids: CASRPSDSGNTIYF.